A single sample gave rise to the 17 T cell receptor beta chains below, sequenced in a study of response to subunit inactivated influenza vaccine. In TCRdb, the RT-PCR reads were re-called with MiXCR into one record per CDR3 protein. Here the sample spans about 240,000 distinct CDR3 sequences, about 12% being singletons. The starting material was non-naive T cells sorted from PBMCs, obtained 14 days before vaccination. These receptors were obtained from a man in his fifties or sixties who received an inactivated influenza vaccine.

CDR3 amino acids: CSVNRGASDTQYF. The CDR3 DNA follows: TGCAGCGTCAATCGGGGGGCCTCAGATACGCAGTATTTT. This chain connects TRBV29-1 to TRBJ2-3; possible D gene TRBD2, 7 bases. The CDR3 is 13 residues long. V was cut by 6 bases and J by 4 bases, with 14 bases left in between. Germline assignment: CDR1 SQVTM and CDR2 ANQGSEA.

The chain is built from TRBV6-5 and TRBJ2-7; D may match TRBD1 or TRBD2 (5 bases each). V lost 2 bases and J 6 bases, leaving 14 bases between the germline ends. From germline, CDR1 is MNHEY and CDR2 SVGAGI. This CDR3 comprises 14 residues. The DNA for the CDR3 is TGTGCCAGCAGTTACGGCAAGGGGAGACGCGAGCAGTACTTC. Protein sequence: CASSYGKGRREQYF.

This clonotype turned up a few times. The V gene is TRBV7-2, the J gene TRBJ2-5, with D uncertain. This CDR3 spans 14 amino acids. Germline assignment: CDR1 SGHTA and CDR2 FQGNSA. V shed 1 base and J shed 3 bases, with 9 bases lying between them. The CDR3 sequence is CASSLGFSKETQYF. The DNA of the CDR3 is TGTGCCAGCAGCTTAGGTTTCTCCAAAGAGACCCAGTACTTC.

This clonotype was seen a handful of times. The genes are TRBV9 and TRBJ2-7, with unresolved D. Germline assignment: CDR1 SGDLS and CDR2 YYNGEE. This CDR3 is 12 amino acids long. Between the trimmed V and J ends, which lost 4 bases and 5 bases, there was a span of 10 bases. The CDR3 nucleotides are TGTGCCAGCAGCCCCAATTTTCACGAGCAGTACTTC. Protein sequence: CASSPNFHEQYF. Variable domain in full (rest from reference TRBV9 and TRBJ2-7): DSGVTQTPKHLITATGQRVTLRCSPRSGDLSVYWYQQSLDQGLQFLIQYYNGEERAKGNILERFSAQQFPDLHSELNLSSLELGDSALYFCASSPNFHEQYFGPGTRLTVT.

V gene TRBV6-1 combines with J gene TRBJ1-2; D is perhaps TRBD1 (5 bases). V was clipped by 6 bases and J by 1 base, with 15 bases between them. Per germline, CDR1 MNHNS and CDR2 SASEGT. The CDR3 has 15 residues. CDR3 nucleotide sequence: TGTGCCAGCAGCCAGGTTGGGGGACTTAACTATGGCTACACCTTC. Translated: CASSQVGGLNYGYTF.

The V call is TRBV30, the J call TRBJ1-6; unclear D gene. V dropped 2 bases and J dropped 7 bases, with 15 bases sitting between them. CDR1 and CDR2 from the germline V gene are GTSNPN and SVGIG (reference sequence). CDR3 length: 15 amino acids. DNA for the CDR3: TGTGCCTGGAGTCTACCAAACAGCGAAAATTCACCCCTCCACTTT. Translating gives CAWSLPNSENSPLHF.

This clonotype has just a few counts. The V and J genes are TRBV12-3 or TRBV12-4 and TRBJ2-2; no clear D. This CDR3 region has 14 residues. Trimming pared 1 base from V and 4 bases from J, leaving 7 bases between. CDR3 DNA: TGTGCCAGCAGTTTAGGGCATTTCACCGGGGAGCTGTTTTTT. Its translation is CASSLGHFTGELFF.

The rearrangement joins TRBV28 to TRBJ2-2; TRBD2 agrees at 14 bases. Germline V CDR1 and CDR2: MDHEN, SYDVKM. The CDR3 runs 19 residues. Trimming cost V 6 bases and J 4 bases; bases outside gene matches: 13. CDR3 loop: CASSVGLAGVVTGTGELFF. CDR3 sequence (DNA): TGTGCCAGCAGCGTGGGACTAGCGGGAGTGGTAACGGGCACCGGGGAGCTGTTTTTT.

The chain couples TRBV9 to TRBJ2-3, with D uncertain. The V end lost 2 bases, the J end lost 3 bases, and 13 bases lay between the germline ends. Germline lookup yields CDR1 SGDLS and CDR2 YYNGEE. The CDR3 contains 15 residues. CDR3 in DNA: TGTGCCAGCAGCGTTGGAGTCGCAGGAACAGATACGCAGTATTTT. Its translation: CASSVGVAGTDTQYF.

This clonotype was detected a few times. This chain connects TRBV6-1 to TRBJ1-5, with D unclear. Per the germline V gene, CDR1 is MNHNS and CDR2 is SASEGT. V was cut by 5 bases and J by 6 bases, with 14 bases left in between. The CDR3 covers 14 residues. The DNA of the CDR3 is TGTGCCAGCAGTACACAAAAGTCAGGTCAGCCCCAGCATTTT. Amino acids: CASSTQKSGQPQHF.

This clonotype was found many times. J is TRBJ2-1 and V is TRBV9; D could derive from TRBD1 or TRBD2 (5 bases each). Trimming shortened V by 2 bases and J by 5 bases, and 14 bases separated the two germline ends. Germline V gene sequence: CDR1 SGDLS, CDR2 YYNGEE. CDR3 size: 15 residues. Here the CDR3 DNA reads TGTGCCAGCAGCGTCCGGGACCGCTACAACAATGAGCAGTTCTTC. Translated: CASSVRDRYNNEQFF.

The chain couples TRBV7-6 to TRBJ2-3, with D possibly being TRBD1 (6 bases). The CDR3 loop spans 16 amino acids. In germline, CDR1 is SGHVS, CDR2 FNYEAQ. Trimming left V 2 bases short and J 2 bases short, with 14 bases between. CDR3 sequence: CASSLMAGDPTDTQYF. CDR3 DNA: TGTGCCAGCAGCTTAATGGCAGGGGACCCCACAGATACGCAGTATTTT. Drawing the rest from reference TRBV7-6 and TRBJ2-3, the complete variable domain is GAGVSQSPRYKVTKRGQDVALRCDPISGHVSLYWYRQALGQGPEFLTYFNYEAQQDKSGLPNDRFSAERPEGSISTLTIQRTEQRDSAMYRCASSLMAGDPTDTQYFGPGTRLTVL.

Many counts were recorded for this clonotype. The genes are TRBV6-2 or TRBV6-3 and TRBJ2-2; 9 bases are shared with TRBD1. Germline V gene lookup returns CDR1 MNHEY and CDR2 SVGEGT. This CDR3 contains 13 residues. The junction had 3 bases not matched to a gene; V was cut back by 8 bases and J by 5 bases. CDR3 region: CASRGTGTGELFF. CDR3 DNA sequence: TGTGCCAGCCGAGGGACAGGGACCGGGGAGCTGTTTTTT.

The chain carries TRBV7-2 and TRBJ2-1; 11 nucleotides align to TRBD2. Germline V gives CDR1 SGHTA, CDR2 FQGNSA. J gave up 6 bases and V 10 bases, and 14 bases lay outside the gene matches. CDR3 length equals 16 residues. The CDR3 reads CANRLGGTSGRNEQFF. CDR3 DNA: TGTGCCAACAGACTAGGAGGGACTAGCGGCCGCAATGAGCAGTTCTTC.

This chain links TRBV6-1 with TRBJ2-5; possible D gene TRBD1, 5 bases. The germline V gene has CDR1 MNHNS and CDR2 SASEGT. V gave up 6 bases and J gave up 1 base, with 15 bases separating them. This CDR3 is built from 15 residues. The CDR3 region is CASRDRHSLQETQYF. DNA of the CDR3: TGTGCCAGCAGAGACAGACACTCGCTCCAAGAGACCCAGTACTTC.

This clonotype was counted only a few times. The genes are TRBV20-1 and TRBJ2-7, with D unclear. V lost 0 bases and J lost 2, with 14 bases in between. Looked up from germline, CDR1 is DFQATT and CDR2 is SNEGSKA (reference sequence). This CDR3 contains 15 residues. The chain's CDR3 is CSARDLAAITYEQYF. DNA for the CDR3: TGCAGTGCTAGAGATTTAGCAGCTATAACCTACGAGCAGTACTTC.

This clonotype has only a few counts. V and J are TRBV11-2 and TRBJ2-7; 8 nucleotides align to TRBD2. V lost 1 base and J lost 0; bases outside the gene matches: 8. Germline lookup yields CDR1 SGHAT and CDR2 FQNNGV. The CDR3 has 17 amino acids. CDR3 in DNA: TGTGCCAGCAGCTTAGCCGGGAGGGCCAGGGGCTCCTACGAGCAGTACTTC. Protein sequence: CASSLAGRARGSYEQYF.